A single sample gave rise to the 21 T cell receptor beta chains below, sequenced in a study of shared clonotypes between healthy human individuals. Here immunoSEQ multiplex PCR was the method, and the copy in TCRdb shows in-frame clones only, minus some. The table records about 320,000 clones, over 75% of them present only once. The specimen was memory CD8+ T cells sorted from blood. Noted subset: CD45RO+ cells pooled with CCR7-negative TemRA cells. The receptors derive from a man between 18 and 29 years old in good health.

This clone has just a few counts. V and J are TRBV14 and TRBJ2-4; perhaps TRBD1 as D (6 bases). This CDR3 region has 17 residues. Germline values: CDR1 SGHDN, CDR2 FVKESK. Between the trimmed V and J ends, which lost 4 bases and 3 bases, there was a span of 19 bases. CDR3 amino acids: CASSRAQGKGGKNIQYF. Written as DNA, the CDR3 is TGTGCCAGCAGCCGGGCCCAGGGGAAAGGGGGCAAAAACATTCAGTACTTC.

V and J are TRBV11-2 and TRBJ2-7; D might be TRBD1 (5 bases). This CDR3 is 14 amino acids long. Between the trimmed V and J ends, which lost 0 bases and 2 bases, there was a span of 8 bases. CDR1 and CDR2 from the germline V gene are SGHAT and FQNNGV. CDR3 bases: TGTGCCAGCAGCTTAGAGACAGCAACCTACGAGCAGTACTTC. This codes for CASSLETATYEQYF.

The chain carries TRBV2 and TRBJ2-1; no clear D gene. The CDR3 totals 11 residues. CDR1 is SNHLY and CDR2 is FYNNEI in the germline V gene. Trimming pared 11 bases from V and 4 bases from J, leaving 9 bases between. The CDR3 is CACLGYNEQFF. The CDR3, as DNA: TGTGCCTGCCTCGGGTACAATGAGCAGTTCTTC.

This rearrangement joins TRBV2 to TRBJ2-7, with D possibly TRBD2 on 6 matching bases. The CDR3 is 13 amino acids. The germline V and J ends were trimmed by 5 bases and 1 base, with 9 bases remaining between them. The germline V gene encodes CDR1 SNHLY and CDR2 FYNNEI. The CDR3 protein is CASSPLASYEQYF. As DNA, the CDR3 is TGTGCCAGCAGTCCTCTAGCGTCCTACGAGCAGTACTTC.

The V gene is TRBV6-1, the J gene TRBJ2-3; TRBD2 matches 10 bases. J gave up 8 bases and V 2 bases, and 4 bases lay outside the gene matches. The CDR3 sequence is 14 residues long. Germline V gene sequence: CDR1 MNHNS, CDR2 SASEGT. The CDR3 here is CASSETSGIPTQYF. In nucleotides, the CDR3 is TGTGCCAGCAGTGAAACTAGCGGGATCCCTACGCAGTATTTT.

The chain is built from TRBV6-1 and TRBJ1-2, with 7 bases aligning to TRBD1. The CDR3 length is 15 residues. Germline CDR1 and CDR2: MNHNS and SASEGT. J lost 1 base, V lost 4 bases, and 6 bases had no gene match. The CDR3 DNA follows: TGTGCCAGCAGTGCCTCGGGACAGCATAACTATGGCTACACCTTC. Translated: CASSASGQHNYGYTF.

The CDR3 DNA reads TGTGCCAGCACCTCCGCCCAGTATTGGCGGGAGGGCCGGAATGAGCAGTTCTTC. Protein sequence: CASTSAQYWREGRNEQFF. J is TRBJ2-1 and V is TRBV27, with TRBD2 matching over 9 bases. The CDR3 is 18 amino acids. The V segment lost 7 bases and the J segment 7 bases; nucleotides outside the gene matches: 20. CDR1 MNHEY and CDR2 SMNVEV come from the germline V gene (reference sequence).

This chain joins TRBV14 and TRBJ1-5, with TRBD1 matching 9 bases. CDR3 length: 14 residues. After removal of 5 bases from V and 6 bases from J, the junction contained 5 bases not matched to a gene. Germline lookup yields CDR1 SGHDN and CDR2 FVKESK. The CDR3 bases are TGTGCCAGCAGCGCGACAGGGGGGGGTCAGCCCCAGCATTTT. Amino acid sequence: CASSATGGGQPQHF.

Comments on this clone: This CDR3 is also generated by other DNA sequences in the sample. The chain links TRBV27 to TRBJ2-3, with TRBD1 as a possible D gene (5 bases). V gave up 1 base and J gave up 0 bases, with 8 bases separating them. In germline, CDR1 is MNHEY, CDR2 SMNVEV (reference sequence). This CDR3 has 15 amino acids. DNA of the CDR3: TGTGCCAGCAGTTTATGGGGCAGTAGCACAGATACGCAGTATTTT. It specifies CASSLWGSSTDTQYF.

The V gene is TRBV27, the J gene TRBJ2-3; the D is unclear. Germline assignment: CDR1 MNHEY and CDR2 SMNVEV (reference sequence). V shed 3 bases and J shed 1 base, with 5 bases lying between them. CDR3 length: 13 amino acids. The CDR3 region has the DNA TGTGCCAGCAGTTTTACGGGCACAGATACGCAGTATTTT. Encoded protein: CASSFTGTDTQYF.

This clone has only a few counts. CDR3 nucleotide sequence: TGTGCCAGTAGTTCTCTAATGGGCAATTCACCCCTCCACTTT. Protein sequence: CASSSLMGNSPLHF. The J gene is TRBJ1-6, the V gene TRBV19, with D hard to call. The CDR3 has 14 amino acids. Looked up from germline, CDR1 is LNHDA and CDR2 is SQIVND (reference sequence). The V and J ends lost 5 bases and 7 bases respectively, with 12 bases between them.

The V and J genes are TRBV5-6 and TRBJ2-5, with D possibly being TRBD2 (6 bases). Germline CDR1 is SGHDT and CDR2 is YYEEEE. CDR3 size: 16 residues. V lost 1 base to trimming and J lost 2 bases, with 15 bases between them. The CDR3 reads CASSLFPIGGQETQYF. In DNA, the CDR3 is TGTGCCAGCAGCTTGTTCCCCATTGGGGGGCAAGAGACCCAGTACTTC.

The chain joins TRBV27 to TRBJ2-1; 7 positions match TRBD2. This CDR3 is built from 16 residues. J was trimmed by 8 bases and V by 2 bases; bases with no gene match: 12. The germline gives CDR1 MNHEY, CDR2 SMNVEV (reference sequence). For the CDR3, the DNA is TGTGCCAGCAGTTTACAGGGATTGGGGAGGGGACATGAGCAGTTCTTC. This encodes CASSLQGLGRGHEQFF.

The chain recombines TRBV27 with TRBJ2-7; 11 bases match TRBD1. The CDR3 sequence is 15 residues long. Germline values: CDR1 MNHEY, CDR2 SMNVEV (reference sequence). The J segment lost 4 bases and the V segment lost 2 bases, leaving 4 bases of the junction unmatched. CDR3 nucleotide sequence: TGTGCCAGCAGTTTAGGACAGGGGGCTTTTTACGAGCAGTACTTC. This gives the protein CASSLGQGAFYEQYF.

This clone occurred once. V usage is TRBV5-4 and J usage is TRBJ2-7, with 10 bases lining up with TRBD1. Unmatched junction bases numbered 4, after V lost 5 bases and J lost 5 bases. The CDR3 loop spans 13 amino acids. Germline V lookup: CDR1 SGHNT, CDR2 YYREEE (reference sequence). CDR3 sequence reads: CASRDRGAHEQYF. CDR3 in DNA: TGTGCCAGCAGGGACAGGGGGGCCCACGAGCAGTACTTC. The full variable domain, its missing parts supplied by reference TRBV5-4 and TRBJ2-7, is ETGVTQSPTHLIKTRGQQVTLRCSSQSGHNTVSWYQQALGQGPQFIFQYYREEENGRGNFPPRFSGLQFPNYSSELNVNALELDDSALYLCASRDRGAHEQYFGPGTRLTVT.

This clone was found once. The chain uses TRBV4-3 and TRBJ1-1; 7 bases match TRBD1. The CDR3 loop spans 14 amino acids. After removal of 3 bases from V and 4 bases from J, the junction contained 5 bases not matched to a gene. Germline lookup yields CDR1 LGHNA and CDR2 YSLEER. The CDR3 sequence: CASSQQGVGTEAFF. DNA for the CDR3: TGCGCCAGCAGCCAGCAGGGGGTAGGCACTGAAGCTTTCTTT.

The rearrangement uses TRBV7-5 and TRBJ2-1; the DNA was not compared with TRBD1, the D call given in the table. TRBV7-5 is reported as a pseudogene. This CDR3 spans 16 amino acids. In DNA form, the CDR3 reads TGTGCCAGAAGCTTAGCAGACAGGTATAACTACAATGAGCAGTTCTTC. Translating gives CARSLADRYNYNEQFF.

This clone was seen only once. The V and J genes are TRBV5-6 and TRBJ1-1; D not certain. Germline assignment: CDR1 SGHDT and CDR2 YYEEEE. V was pared by 1 base and J by 4 bases, with 8 bases between. This CDR3 region has 13 residues. The CDR3 protein is CASSLNEGTEAFF. In DNA form, the CDR3 reads TGTGCCAGCAGCTTGAATGAAGGCACTGAAGCTTTCTTT.

The genes are TRBV7-9 and TRBJ2-1; 8 nucleotides match TRBD1. The junction had 5 bases not matched to a gene; V was cut back by 1 base and J by 6 bases. Germline loops: CDR1 SEHNR, CDR2 FQNEAQ (reference sequence). The CDR3 consists of 15 residues. CDR3 residues: CASSLVQGVGNEQFF. The CDR3 nucleotides are TGTGCCAGCAGCTTAGTACAGGGGGTTGGCAATGAGCAGTTCTTC.

This chain connects TRBV6-5 to TRBJ1-1; D gene unclear. Germline CDR1 reads MNHEY; CDR2 reads SVGAGI. The CDR3 extends over 15 amino acids. V was clipped by 4 bases and J by 7 bases, with 19 bases between them. The CDR3 nucleotides read TGTGCCAGCAGTTCCTCCCTGGAAAGGGAAGTTGAAGCTTTCTTT. Its protein is CASSSSLEREVEAFF.

The chain couples TRBV7-9 to TRBJ1-1; no clear D gene. Trimming took 1 base from V and 0 from J, leaving 9 bases between them. CDR1 is SEHNR, CDR2 FQNEAQ, per germline (reference sequence). This CDR3 region has 15 residues. CDR3 sequence: CASSLGQEMNTEAFF. In DNA, the CDR3 is TGTGCCAGCAGCTTAGGGCAGGAAATGAACACTGAAGCTTTCTTT. Filled out from reference TRBV7-9 and TRBJ1-1, the complete variable domain reads DTGVSQNPRHKITKRGQNVTFRCDPISEHNRLYWYRQTLGQGPEFLTYFQNEAQLEKSRLLSDRFSAERPKGSFSTLEIQRTEQGDSAMYLCASSLGQEMNTEAFFGQGTRLTVV.